Given below is one TCR beta chain in context. Its antigen is unknown. This sample is part of a study of early T cells in non-severe SARS-CoV-2 infection. Across the whole study: Unpaired chains resulted from sequencing bulk RNA of unsorted whole blood.

Study observations and caveats: Missing private and CD4 specificities, VDJdb matching favored anti-spike CD8 responses.

Individual cDNA molecules were tagged with unique molecular identifiers, the study reported. MiXCR was run by TCRdb on the 5' RACE reads, yielding one entry per CDR3 protein. This sample has approximately 69,000 distinct CDR3 sequences, with roughly 8.7% found just once. The sample was whole blood. The source of this sequence is an adult who was a healthcare worker with PCR-confirmed SARS-CoV-2 infection or an uninfected control (not recorded which).

The CDR3 sequence is CASSQDLTGSYEQYF. Written as DNA, the CDR3 is TGTGCCAGCAGCCAAGATCTGACAGGCTCCTACGAGCAGTACTTC. J is TRBJ2-7 and V is TRBV3-1; possible D gene TRBD1, 6 bases. V was cut by 0 bases and J by 0 bases, with 9 bases left in between. The CDR3 is made up of 15 amino acids. Germline-derived CDR1 and CDR2 are LGHDT and YNNKEL (reference sequence).